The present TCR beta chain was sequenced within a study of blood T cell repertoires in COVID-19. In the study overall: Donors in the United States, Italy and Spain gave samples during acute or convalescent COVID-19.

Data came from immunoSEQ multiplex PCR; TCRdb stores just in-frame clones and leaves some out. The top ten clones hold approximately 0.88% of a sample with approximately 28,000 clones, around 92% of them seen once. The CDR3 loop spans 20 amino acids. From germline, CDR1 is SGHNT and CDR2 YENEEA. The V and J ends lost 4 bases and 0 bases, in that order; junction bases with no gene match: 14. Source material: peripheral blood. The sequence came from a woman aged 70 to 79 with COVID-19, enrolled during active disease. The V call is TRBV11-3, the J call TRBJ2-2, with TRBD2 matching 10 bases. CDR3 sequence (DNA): TGTGCCAGCAGCTCCCATTCAGCAGGGCTAGCGGGAGCGAACACCGGGGAGCTGTTTTTT. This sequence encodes CASSSHSAGLAGANTGELFF.